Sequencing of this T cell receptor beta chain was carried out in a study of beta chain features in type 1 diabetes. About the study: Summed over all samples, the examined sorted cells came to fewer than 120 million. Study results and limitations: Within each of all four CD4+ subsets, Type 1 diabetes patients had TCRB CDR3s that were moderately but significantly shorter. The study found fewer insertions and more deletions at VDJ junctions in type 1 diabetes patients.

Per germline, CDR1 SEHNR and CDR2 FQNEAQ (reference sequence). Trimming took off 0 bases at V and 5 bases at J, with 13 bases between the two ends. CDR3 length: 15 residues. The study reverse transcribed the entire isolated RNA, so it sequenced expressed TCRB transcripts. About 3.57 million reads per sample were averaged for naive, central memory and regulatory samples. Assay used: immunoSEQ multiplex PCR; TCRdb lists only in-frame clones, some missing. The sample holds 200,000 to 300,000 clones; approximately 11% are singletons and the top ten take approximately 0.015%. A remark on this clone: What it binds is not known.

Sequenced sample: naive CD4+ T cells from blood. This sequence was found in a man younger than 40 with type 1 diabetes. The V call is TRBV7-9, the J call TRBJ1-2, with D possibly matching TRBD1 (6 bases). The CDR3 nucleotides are TGTGCCAGCAGCTTAGCCGGACAGCGATCTTATGGCTACACCTTC. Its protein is CASSLAGQRSYGYTF.